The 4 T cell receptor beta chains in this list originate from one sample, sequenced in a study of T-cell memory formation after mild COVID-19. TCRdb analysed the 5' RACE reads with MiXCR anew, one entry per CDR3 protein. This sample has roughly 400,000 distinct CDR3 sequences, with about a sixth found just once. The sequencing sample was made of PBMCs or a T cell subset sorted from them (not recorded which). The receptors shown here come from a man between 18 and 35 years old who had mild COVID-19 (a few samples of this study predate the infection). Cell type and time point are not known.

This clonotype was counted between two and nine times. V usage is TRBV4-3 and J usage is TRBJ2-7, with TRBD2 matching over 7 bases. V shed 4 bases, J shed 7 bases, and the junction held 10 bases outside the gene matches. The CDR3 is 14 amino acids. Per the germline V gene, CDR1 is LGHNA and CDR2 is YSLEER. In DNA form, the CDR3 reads TGCGCCAGCAGCCCTAGGGTAGGAGCGGGGGAGCAGTACGTC. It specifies CASSPRVGAGEQYV.

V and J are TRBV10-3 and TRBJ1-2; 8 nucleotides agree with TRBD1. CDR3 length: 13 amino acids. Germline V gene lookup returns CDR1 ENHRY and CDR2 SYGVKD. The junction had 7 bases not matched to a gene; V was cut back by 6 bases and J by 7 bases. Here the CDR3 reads CAIRGQDKGGYTF. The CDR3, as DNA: TGTGCCATCAGGGGACAGGACAAGGGTGGCTACACCTTC.

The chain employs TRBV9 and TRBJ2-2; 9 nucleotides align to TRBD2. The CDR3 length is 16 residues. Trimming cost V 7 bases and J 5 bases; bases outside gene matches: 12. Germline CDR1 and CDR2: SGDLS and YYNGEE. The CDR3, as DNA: TGTGCCAGCGGGCCGGACGCGGGGGGGCGTACCGGGGAGCTGTTTTTT. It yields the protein CASGPDAGGRTGELFF.

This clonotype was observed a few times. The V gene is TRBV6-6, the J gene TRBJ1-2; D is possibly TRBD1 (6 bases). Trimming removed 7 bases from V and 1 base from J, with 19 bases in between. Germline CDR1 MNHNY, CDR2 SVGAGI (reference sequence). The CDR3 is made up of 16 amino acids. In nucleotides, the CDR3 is TGTGCCAGCAAACTGATAGGGGGTTTAGATAACTATGGCTACACCTTC. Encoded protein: CASKLIGGLDNYGYTF.